This T cell receptor (beta chain) was recovered during a study of T-cell memory formation after mild COVID-19. TCRdb itself ran the 5' RACE reads through MiXCR, one entry per CDR3 protein. This table has around 130,000 distinct CDR3 sequences, 15% to 20% appearing once. Sequencing was done on a sample of PBMCs or a T cell subset sorted from them (not recorded which). This sequence was found in a young man who had mild COVID-19 (a few samples of this study predate the infection). Cell type and time point are not known.

The CDR3 here is CASSQDPRGARLKNTGELFF. DNA for the CDR3: TGTGCCAGCAGCCAAGATCCGCGGGGGGCCCGACTCAAGAACACCGGGGAGCTGTTTTTT. V and J are TRBV4-2 and TRBJ2-2; 8 bases align to TRBD2. The CDR3 sequence is 20 residues long. Germline CDR1 is LGHNA and CDR2 is YNFKEQ. Unmatched junction bases numbered 13, after V lost 0 bases and J lost 1 base.